This T cell receptor beta chain was sequenced during a study of long-term antiretroviral therapy in people with HIV. Broader study findings: Clones that had undergone expansion before ART prevailed in the repertoire throughout all time points.

It was version v3.0 of the immunoSEQ assay that was run at survey level. Clones were sequenced by immunoSEQ multiplex PCR, and TCRdb holds only the in-frame ones, with some missing. The sample shows about 29,000 clones, 70% to 90% of them seen only once. About this clone: Its antigen is not known.

In germline, CDR1 is SGHKS, CDR2 YYEKEE (reference sequence). V was clipped by 3 bases and J by 9 bases; unmatched bases: 5. The length of the CDR3 is 14 residues. The receptor was derived from a middle-aged man with HIV. This chain links TRBV5-5 with TRBJ1-6, with 8 bases identical to TRBD1. The sequences come from unsorted PBMCs, collected around 5 years before starting antiretroviral therapy. The CDR3 nucleotides are TGTGCCAGCAGCTGGACAGGGTTGGGTTCACCCCTCCACTTT. Amino acids: CASSWTGLGSPLHF.